The 4 T cell receptor beta chains below come from one sample, sequenced in a study of human T cells and chemical hapten exposure listed by TCRdb under 2021. Libraries were built with RACE. Sequenced on a NextSeq 500. TCRdb handled the public reads itself, with Q25 trimming in fastp and clone calling in MiXCR, and kept productive beta chains. Every entry covers one CDR3 protein and lists the most common genes and DNA from its rows. The sample table contains 65,000 to 95,000 distinct CDR3 sequences; only one count was recorded for approximately 10% of them. Around 3.2% of the sample comes from the top ten. Sample time point, as interpreted from the label and publication: patch test 1, 2 weeks after DPC sensitization. The sample's treatment or condition, from its label and the paper: therapeutic diphenylcyclopropenone sensitization with weekly scalp DPC. This material consisted of whole blood, taken in connection with sensitization to the hapten diphenylcyclopropenone (DPC). The receptors were sampled from a woman between 55 and 75 years old with alopecia areata. Some clones in this sample may be carry-over from other donors' samples.

This chain connects TRBV10-3 to TRBJ2-3, with 8 bases that match TRBD1. Trimming removed 4 bases from V and 2 bases from J; junction bases left unmatched: 5. CDR1 and CDR2 from the germline V gene are ENHRY and SYGVKD. The CDR3 covers 15 residues. The CDR3 protein is CAISGRQGFTDTQYF. CDR3 in DNA: TGTGCCATCAGTGGAAGACAGGGGTTCACAGATACGCAGTATTTT.

This clonotype has more than one count but fewer than ten. This chain connects TRBV11-1 to TRBJ2-3; either TRBD1 or TRBD2 may supply D (5 bases each). The V end lost 5 bases, the J end lost 2 bases, and 11 bases lay between the germline ends. Germline assignment: CDR1 SGHAT and CDR2 FQDESV (reference sequence). The CDR3 sequence is 14 residues long. The CDR3 sequence is CASSLGPPTDTQYF. The DNA of the CDR3 is TGTGCCAGCAGCCTGGGACCACCCACAGATACGCAGTATTTT. Full variable domain (missing parts from reference TRBV11-1 and TRBJ2-3): EAEVAQSPRYKITEKSQAVAFWCDPISGHATLYWYRQILGQGPELLVQFQDESVVDDSQLPKDRFSAERLKGVDSTLKIQPAELGDSAMYLCASSLGPPTDTQYFGPGTRLTVL.

This clonotype was counted a few times. The chain links TRBV21-1 to TRBJ2-5. TRBV21-1 is classified as a pseudogene. The CDR3 runs to 16 residues. CDR3 in DNA: TGTGCCAGCAGCTCGCGGCCTCTTCAGGTAAAGGAGACCCAGTACTTC. The encoded protein is CASSSRPLQVKETQYF.

This clonotype was found a few times. The V gene is TRBV9, the J gene TRBJ2-3; D gene uncertain. V was shortened by 0 bases and J by 3 bases, with 5 bases between the two germline ends. From germline, CDR1 is SGDLS and CDR2 YYNGEE. The CDR3 is 13 residues long. CDR3: CASSVELTDTQYF. CDR3 bases: TGTGCCAGCAGCGTAGAGTTAACAGATACGCAGTATTTT.